This TCR beta chain was identified during a study of spatial heterogeneity in lung cancer. For the study at large: Detected sequences consistently included more beta-chain ones than alpha-chain ones. Every unique TCR and UMI combination, on average, appeared more than ten times in raw reads.

V lost 3 bases to trimming and J lost 5 bases; unmatched junction nucleotides: 7. There are 17 residues in the CDR3. Germline V gives CDR1 SGHDT, CDR2 YYEEEE. A unique molecular identifier was attached to every TCR cDNA molecule. TCRdb redid the calling of the 5' RACE reads with MiXCR, one entry per CDR3 protein. The sample consists of 550 to 900 distinct CDR3 sequences, 15% of them appearing once. The time point is: sample taken at primary tumor resection. Untreated early-stage non-small cell lung cancer patients, fewer than 85 in total, were the donors. This clonotype is large. The material was normal lung tissue next to the tumor, obtained at surgery. V is TRBV5-6 and J is TRBJ2-2; 13 nucleotides align to TRBD2. The TCR was taken from a male donor with early-stage non-small cell lung cancer. The CDR3 spells CASSWGTSGTGTGELFF. The CDR3, as DNA: TGTGCCAGCAGCTGGGGGACTAGCGGGACCGGGACCGGGGAGCTGTTTTTT.